Below, 15 T cell receptor beta chains from the same sample are listed, as sequenced in a study of graft-versus-host responses after intestinal transplantation. Antigens for these TCRs are unknown. Method: immunoSEQ multiplex PCR; TCRdb's copy keeps in-frame clones and lacks some. This table has some 50,000 clones, about four fifths appearing once. The sequences come from unstimulated CD4+ T cells sorted from spleen or lymph node cells, collected before transplant. These receptors were taken from a human donor who was the organ donor for an intestinal transplant.

V is TRBV11-3 and J is TRBJ2-2; 13 bases match TRBD2. CDR1 and CDR2 from the germline V gene are SGHNT and YENEEA. V trimming: 0 bases; J trimming: 4 bases; junction bases outside the gene matches: 5. The CDR3 consists of 18 residues. CDR3 DNA sequence: TGTGCCAGCAGCTTAGATAAAGGACTAGCGGGGGCCACCGGGGAGCTGTTTTTT. It encodes CASSLDKGLAGATGELFF.

V and J are TRBV7-2 and TRBJ2-5, with D perhaps TRBD1 (6 bases). The CDR3 has 16 residues. Deletions cut 5 bases from V and 4 bases from J, with 20 bases between. The germline CDR1 and CDR2 sequences are SGHTA and FQGNSA. This chain's CDR3 is CASSLTPGQIGETQYF. The CDR3 DNA is TGTGCCAGCAGCCTAACTCCTGGACAGATCGGAGAGACCCAGTACTTC. The full variable domain, with the rest looked up from reference TRBV7-2 and TRBJ2-5, is GAGVSQSPSNKVTEKGKDVELRCDPISGHTALYWYRQSLGQGLEFLIYFQGNSAPDKSGLPSDRFSAERTGGSVSTLTIQRTQQEDSAVYLCASSLTPGQIGETQYFGPGTRLLVL.

This chain joins TRBV13 and TRBJ2-7; 11 bases are a match to TRBD2. Trimming took 5 bases from V and 4 from J; bases not matched to a gene: 4. The CDR3 contains 14 residues. Germline V gene lookup returns CDR1 PRHDT and CDR2 FYEKMQ (reference sequence). CDR3 residues: CASSVAGGGYEQYF. CDR3 in DNA: TGTGCCAGCAGCGTAGCGGGAGGGGGGTACGAGCAGTACTTC. The variable domain in full, with the rest retrieved from reference TRBV13 and TRBJ2-7, is AAGVIQSPRHLIKEKRETATLKCYPIPRHDTVYWYQQGPGQDPQFLISFYEKMQSDKGSIPDRFSAQQFSDYHSELNMSSLELGDSALYFCASSVAGGGYEQYFGPGTRLTVT.

The genes are TRBV4-3 and TRBJ2-7, with D unresolved. CDR1 and CDR2 from the germline V gene are LGHNA and YSLEER. This CDR3 is 13 amino acids long. V gave up 0 bases and J gave up 4 bases, with 7 bases separating them. Here the CDR3 reads CASSQDLRYEQYF. CDR3 bases: TGCGCCAGCAGCCAAGATCTCAGGTACGAGCAGTACTTC.

The rearrangement links TRBV25-1 to TRBJ2-5; maybe TRBD1 (5 bases). Trimming took 6 bases from V and 1 from J, leaving 15 bases between them. Germline assignment: CDR1 MGHDK and CDR2 SYGVNS. This CDR3 spans 15 amino acids. CDR3 nucleotide sequence: TGTGCCAGCAGCGAAACAGGACGGCGCCAAGAGACCCAGTACTTC. Its protein is CASSETGRRQETQYF.

The J gene is TRBJ1-5, the V gene TRBV7-9; D may be TRBD1 (5 bases). The V gene's germline CDR1 is SEHNR and CDR2 FQNEAQ (reference sequence). The CDR3 consists of 16 residues. The V end lost 5 bases, the J end lost 1 base, and 15 bases lay between the germline ends. The CDR3 coding sequence is TGTGCCAGCAGCGCCCCTGGGGGGAAGAGCAATCAGCCCCAGCATTTT. This sequence encodes CASSAPGGKSNQPQHF.

The V gene is TRBV6-5, the J gene TRBJ1-2; TRBD1 is a possible D gene (5 bases). The length of the CDR3 is 14 residues. Per the germline V gene, CDR1 is MNHEY and CDR2 is SVGAGI. The V gene lost 5 bases and the J gene lost 6 bases, with 16 bases spanning the gap. The CDR3 nucleotides are TGTGCCAGCAGTGAATGGGGCAGAACACATGGCTACACCTTC. Encoded protein: CASSEWGRTHGYTF.

This chain links TRBV6-5 with TRBJ1-2; TRBD1 agrees at 8 bases. V was clipped by 6 bases and J by 5 bases; unmatched bases: 5. The CDR3 loop spans 13 amino acids. Germline V gene sequence: CDR1 MNHEY, CDR2 SVGAGI. CDR3 protein: CASSRQGTYGYTF. DNA for the CDR3: TGTGCCAGCAGCCGACAGGGGACATATGGCTACACCTTC.

The V call is TRBV15, the J call TRBJ2-1; D is perhaps TRBD1 (6 bases). CDR3 length: 13 residues. Deletions cut 0 bases from V and 16 bases from J, with 16 bases between. Germline CDR1 reads LNHNV; CDR2 reads YYDKDF (reference sequence). The CDR3 nucleotides read TGTGCCACCAGCAGAGATAGGGGGACCTACACTTTCTTC. Its protein product is CATSRDRGTYTFF.

The chain employs TRBV6-6 and TRBJ1-4, with 12 bases aligning to TRBD1. The CDR3 totals 15 residues. The germline V gene encodes CDR1 MNHNY and CDR2 SVGAGI (reference sequence). Trimming at V came to 0 bases and at J to 8 bases, leaving 1 base not matched to a gene. The CDR3 spells CASSYSGTGGEKLFF. CDR3 bases: TGTGCCAGCAGTTACTCCGGGACAGGGGGCGAAAAACTGTTTTTT.

V is TRBV7-8 and J is TRBJ2-2; TRBD2 agrees at 11 bases. Germline-derived CDR1 and CDR2 are SGHVS and FQNEAQ. The CDR3 sequence is 17 residues long. Trimming removed 3 bases from V and 0 bases from J; junction bases left unmatched: 3. The CDR3 reads CASSFRLAGTNTGELFF. The CDR3 nucleotides are TGTGCCAGCAGCTTTCGACTAGCGGGGACGAACACCGGGGAGCTGTTTTTT.

This clone occurred a few times. This chain connects TRBV7-9 to TRBJ2-7, with TRBD2 identical over 9 bases. The CDR3 is 15 amino acids. Germline values: CDR1 SEHNR, CDR2 FQNEAQ (reference sequence). Trimming took 4 bases from V and 0 from J; bases not matched to a gene: 4. CDR3 amino acids: CASSSLSGSSYEQYF. The CDR3 DNA sequence: TGTGCCAGCAGCTCCCTTAGCGGGAGCTCCTACGAGCAGTACTTC.

The chain joins TRBV6-1 to TRBJ1-6; no definite D call. Trimming pared 7 bases from V and 4 bases from J, leaving 8 bases between. From germline, CDR1 is MNHNS and CDR2 SASEGT. The CDR3 is 13 amino acids. The CDR3 nucleotides read TGTGCCAGCAAGACGTCGTATAATTCACCCCTCCACTTT. Translating gives CASKTSYNSPLHF.

This chain uses TRBV20-1 with TRBJ2-3; D is uncertain. V was cut by 5 bases and J by 6 bases, with 9 bases left in between. The CDR3 length is 11 residues. Germline V gene data show CDR1 as DFQATT and CDR2 as SNEGSKA (reference sequence). In DNA, the CDR3 is TGCAGTGCTGGAAGGTCCGATACGCAGTATTTT. The encoded protein is CSAGRSDTQYF.

The chain uses TRBV5-6 and TRBJ1-2; no reliable D call. Trimming removed 3 bases at V and 0 bases at J, with 6 bases between. The CDR3 consists of 13 residues. The germline V gene encodes CDR1 SGHDT and CDR2 YYEEEE. The CDR3 sequence is CASSSTTNYGYTF. For the CDR3, the DNA is TGTGCCAGCAGCTCGACAACTAACTATGGCTACACCTTC. Based on the CDR3 plus reference TRBV5-6 and TRBJ1-2, the full variable domain is DAGVTQSPTHLIKTRGQQVTLRCSPKSGHDTVSWYQQALGQGPQFIFQYYEEEERQRGNFPDRFSGHQFPNYSSELNVNALLLGDSALYLCASSSTTNYGYTFGSGTRLTVV.